The present T cell receptor (beta chain) was sequenced within a study of T cell changes during pregnancy in multiple sclerosis. CDR1 GTSNPN and CDR2 SVGIG come from the germline V gene (reference sequence). This CDR3 contains 13 residues. J was trimmed by 3 bases and V by 3 bases; bases with no gene match: 3. Repertoires were generated with immunoSEQ multiplex PCR, while TCRdb's copy carries only in-frame clones and drops some. The sample includes 55,000 to 70,000 clones, 70% to 90% of them seen just once. This TCR came from a female donor with multiple sclerosis, enrolled in a pregnancy study. The rearrangement joins TRBV30 to TRBJ2-5; 8 bases line up with TRBD2. Sequencing used CD4+ T cells from peripheral blood mononuclear cells, obtained in the third trimester of pregnancy. The CDR3 bases are TGTGCCTGGAGACCGGGAGGGAAAGAGACCCAGTACTTC. This sequence encodes CAWRPGGKETQYF.